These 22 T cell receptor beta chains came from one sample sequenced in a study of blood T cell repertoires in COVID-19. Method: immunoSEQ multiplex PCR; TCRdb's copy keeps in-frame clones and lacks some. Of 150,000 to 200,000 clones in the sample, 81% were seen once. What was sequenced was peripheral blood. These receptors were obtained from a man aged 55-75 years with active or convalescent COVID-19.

CDR3 residues: CASTGTSGRGEQFF. The CDR3 bases are TGTGCCAGCACCGGGACTAGCGGGAGAGGTGAGCAGTTCTTC. The V and J genes are TRBV2 and TRBJ2-1, with 14 bases fitting TRBD2. Germline V gene sequence: CDR1 SNHLY, CDR2 FYNNEI. Losses at the gene ends were 7 bases for V and 9 bases for J; bases not matched to a gene: 5. This CDR3 region has 14 residues. Supplemented by reference TRBV2 and TRBJ2-1, the full variable domain reads EPEVTQTPSHQVTQMGQEVILRCVPISNHLYFYWYRQILGQKVEFLVSFYNNEISEKSEIFDDQFSVERPDGSNFTLKIRSTKLEDSAMYFCASTGTSGRGEQFFGPGTRLTVL.

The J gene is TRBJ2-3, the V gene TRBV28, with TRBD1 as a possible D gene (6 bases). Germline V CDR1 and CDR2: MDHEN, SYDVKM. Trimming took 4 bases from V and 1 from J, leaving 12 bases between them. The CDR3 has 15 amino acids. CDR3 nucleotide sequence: TGTGCCAGCAGTTCCTCAGGGGCGGGCACAGATACGCAGTATTTT. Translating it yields CASSSSGAGTDTQYF.

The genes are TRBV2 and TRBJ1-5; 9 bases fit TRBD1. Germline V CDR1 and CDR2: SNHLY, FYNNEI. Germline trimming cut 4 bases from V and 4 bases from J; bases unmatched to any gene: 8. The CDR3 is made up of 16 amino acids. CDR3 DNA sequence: TGTGCCAGCAGTGGGAGCCCCGGGACAGGGAATCAGCCCCAGCATTTT. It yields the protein CASSGSPGTGNQPQHF.

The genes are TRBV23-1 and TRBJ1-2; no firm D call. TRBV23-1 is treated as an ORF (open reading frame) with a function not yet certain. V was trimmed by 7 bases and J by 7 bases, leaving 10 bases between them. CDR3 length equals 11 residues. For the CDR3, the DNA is TGCGCCAGCACCTCCAAGAGTGGCTACACCTTC. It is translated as CASTSKSGYTF.

Here the CDR3 reads CASSVAIQVDTIYF. DNA for the CDR3: TGTGCCAGCAGCGTAGCTATTCAGGTGGACACCATATATTTT. The chain recombines TRBV9 with TRBJ1-3; D is ambiguous. The V end lost 0 bases, the J end lost 8 bases, and 12 bases lay between the germline ends. Germline lookup yields CDR1 SGDLS and CDR2 YYNGEE. This CDR3 is 14 amino acids long. Full variable domain (rest looked up from reference TRBV9 and TRBJ1-3): DSGVTQTPKHLITATGQRVTLRCSPRSGDLSVYWYQQSLDQGLQFLIQYYNGEERAKGNILERFSAQQFPDLHSELNLSSLELGDSALYFCASSVAIQVDTIYFGEGSWLTVV.

The CDR3 bases are TGTGCCAGCAGACCAGGGCACACCGGGGAGCTGTTTTTT. It encodes CASRPGHTGELFF. V usage is TRBV19 and J usage is TRBJ2-2; weak D call: TRBD1 (5 bases). The CDR3 totals 13 residues. Trimming took 9 bases from V and 3 from J, leaving 11 bases between them. The V gene's germline CDR1 is LNHDA and CDR2 SQIVND (reference sequence).

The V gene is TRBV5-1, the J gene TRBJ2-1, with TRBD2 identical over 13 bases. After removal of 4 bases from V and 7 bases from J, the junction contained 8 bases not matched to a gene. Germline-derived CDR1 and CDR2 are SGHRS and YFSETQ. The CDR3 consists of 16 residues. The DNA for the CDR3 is TGCGCCAGCAGCCCCGGACTAGCGGGAGCGGCGAATGAGCAGTTCTTC. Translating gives CASSPGLAGAANEQFF. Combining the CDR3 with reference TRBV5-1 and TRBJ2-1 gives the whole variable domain KAGVTQTPRYLIKTRGQQVTLSCSPISGHRSVSWYQQTPGQGLQFLFEYFSETQRNKGNFPGRFSGRQFSNSRSEMNVSTLELGDSALYLCASSPGLAGAANEQFFGPGTRLTVL.

The DNA of the CDR3 is TGTGCCAGCAGTGTCGGAGGGGGCGACGAGCAGTACTTC. Protein product: CASSVGGGDEQYF. The chain employs TRBV2 and TRBJ2-7, with D perhaps matching TRBD1 (7 bases). The CDR3 spans 13 residues. Germline CDR1 SNHLY, CDR2 FYNNEI. Trimming pared 4 bases from V and 5 bases from J, leaving 12 bases between.

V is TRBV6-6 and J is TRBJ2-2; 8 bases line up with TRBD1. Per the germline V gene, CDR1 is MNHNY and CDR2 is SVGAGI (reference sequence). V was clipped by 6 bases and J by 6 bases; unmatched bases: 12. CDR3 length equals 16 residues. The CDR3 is CASRSGGQGVAGELFF. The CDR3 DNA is TGTGCCAGCAGATCCGGTGGACAGGGCGTGGCCGGGGAGCTGTTTTTT.

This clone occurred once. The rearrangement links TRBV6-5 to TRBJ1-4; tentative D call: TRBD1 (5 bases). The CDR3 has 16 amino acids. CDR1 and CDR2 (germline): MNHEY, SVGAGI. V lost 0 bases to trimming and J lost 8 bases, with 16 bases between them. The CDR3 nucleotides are TGTGCCAGCAGTTACTCACGGCGGCAGGGTAGCGAAAAACTGTTTTTT. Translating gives CASSYSRRQGSEKLFF.

As DNA, the CDR3 is TGTGCCAGCAGTGCAGGGTTCCTCTACAATGAGCAGTTCTTC. Translation: CASSAGFLYNEQFF. J is TRBJ2-1 and V is TRBV2; weak D call: TRBD1 (5 bases). Germline assignment: CDR1 SNHLY and CDR2 FYNNEI. The CDR3 has 14 amino acids. Trimming pared 4 bases from V and 3 bases from J, leaving 10 bases between.

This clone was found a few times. As DNA, the CDR3 is TGTGCCAGCAGCTTATCGGCCTTAGTATACGGGGAGACCCAGTACTTC. It yields the protein CASSLSALVYGETQYF. The rearrangement links TRBV7-9 to TRBJ2-5, with D unresolved. The CDR3 consists of 16 residues. Germline CDR1 SEHNR, CDR2 FQNEAQ (reference sequence). V lost 2 bases and J 5 bases, leaving 18 bases between the germline ends.

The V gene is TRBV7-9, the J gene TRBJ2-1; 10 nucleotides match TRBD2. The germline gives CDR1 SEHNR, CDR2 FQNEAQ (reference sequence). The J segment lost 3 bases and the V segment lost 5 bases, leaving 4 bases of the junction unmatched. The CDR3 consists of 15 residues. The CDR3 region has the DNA TGTGCCAGCAGCGGTTCTAGCGGGAGCTACAATGAGCAGTTCTTC. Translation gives CASSGSSGSYNEQFF.

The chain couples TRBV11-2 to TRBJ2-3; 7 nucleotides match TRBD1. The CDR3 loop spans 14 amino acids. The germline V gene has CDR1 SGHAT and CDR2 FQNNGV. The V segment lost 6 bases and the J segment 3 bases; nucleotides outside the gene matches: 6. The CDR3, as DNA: TGTGCCAGCAGTAGGACAGGAGCTACAGATACGCAGTATTTT. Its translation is CASSRTGATDTQYF.

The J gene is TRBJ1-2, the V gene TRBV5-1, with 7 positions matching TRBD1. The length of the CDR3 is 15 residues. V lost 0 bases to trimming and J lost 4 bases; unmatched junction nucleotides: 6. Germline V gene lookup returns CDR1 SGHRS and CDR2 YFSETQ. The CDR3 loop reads CASSLAEGAFYGYTF. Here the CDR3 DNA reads TGCGCCAGCAGCTTGGCCGAGGGGGCGTTCTATGGCTACACCTTC.

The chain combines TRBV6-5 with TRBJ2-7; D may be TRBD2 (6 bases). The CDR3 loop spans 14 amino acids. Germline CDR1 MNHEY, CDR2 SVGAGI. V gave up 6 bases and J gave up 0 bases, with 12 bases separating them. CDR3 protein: CASSRDWSSYEQYF. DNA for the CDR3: TGTGCCAGCAGCCGGGACTGGAGCTCCTACGAGCAGTACTTC.

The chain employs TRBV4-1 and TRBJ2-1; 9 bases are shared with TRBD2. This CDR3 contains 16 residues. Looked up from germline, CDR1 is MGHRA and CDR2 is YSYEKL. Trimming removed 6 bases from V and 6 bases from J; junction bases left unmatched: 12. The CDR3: CASSYPGTSPSNEQFF. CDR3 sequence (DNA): TGCGCCAGCAGTTACCCCGGGACTAGCCCCTCCAATGAGCAGTTCTTC.

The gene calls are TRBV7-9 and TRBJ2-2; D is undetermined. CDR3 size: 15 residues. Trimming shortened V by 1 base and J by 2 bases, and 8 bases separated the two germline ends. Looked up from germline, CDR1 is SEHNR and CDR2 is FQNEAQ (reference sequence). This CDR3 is CASSLVWQNTGELFF. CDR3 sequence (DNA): TGTGCCAGCAGCTTAGTTTGGCAAAACACCGGGGAGCTGTTTTTT.

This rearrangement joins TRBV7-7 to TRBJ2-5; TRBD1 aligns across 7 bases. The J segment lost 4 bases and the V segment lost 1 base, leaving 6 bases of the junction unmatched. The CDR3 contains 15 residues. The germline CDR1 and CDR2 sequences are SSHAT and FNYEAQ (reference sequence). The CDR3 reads CASSLGRTGGETQYF. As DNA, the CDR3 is TGTGCCAGCAGCTTAGGGAGGACAGGCGGAGAGACCCAGTACTTC.

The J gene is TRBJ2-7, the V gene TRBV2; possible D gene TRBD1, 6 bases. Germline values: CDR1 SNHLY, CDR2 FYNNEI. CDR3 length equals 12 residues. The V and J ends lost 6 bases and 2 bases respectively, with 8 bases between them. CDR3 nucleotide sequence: TGTGCCAGCAGGGGACAAACCTACGAGCAGTACTTC. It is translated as CASRGQTYEQYF.

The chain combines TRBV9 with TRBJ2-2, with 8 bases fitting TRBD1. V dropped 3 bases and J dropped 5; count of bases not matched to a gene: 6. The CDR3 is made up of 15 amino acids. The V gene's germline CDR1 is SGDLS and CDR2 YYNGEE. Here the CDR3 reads CASSETGAGTGELFF. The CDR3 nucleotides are TGTGCCAGCAGCGAGACAGGGGCCGGGACCGGGGAGCTGTTTTTT.

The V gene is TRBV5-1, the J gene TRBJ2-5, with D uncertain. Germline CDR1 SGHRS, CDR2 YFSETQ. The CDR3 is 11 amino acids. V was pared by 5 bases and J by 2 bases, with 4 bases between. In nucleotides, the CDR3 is TGCGCCAGCAGGGAGCAAGAGACCCAGTACTTC. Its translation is CASREQETQYF.